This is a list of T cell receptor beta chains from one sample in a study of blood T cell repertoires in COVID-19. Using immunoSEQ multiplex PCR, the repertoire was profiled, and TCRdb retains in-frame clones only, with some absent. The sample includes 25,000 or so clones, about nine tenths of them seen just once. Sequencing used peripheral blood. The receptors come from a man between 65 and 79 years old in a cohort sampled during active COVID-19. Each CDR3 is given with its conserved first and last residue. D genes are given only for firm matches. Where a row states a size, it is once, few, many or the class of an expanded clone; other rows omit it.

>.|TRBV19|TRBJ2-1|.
TGTGCCAGTAGCTTACAGAGCTCCTACAATGAGCAGTTCTTC
CASSLQSSYNEQFF
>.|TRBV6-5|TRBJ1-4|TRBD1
TGTGCCAGCAGTTACGGACAGGGAGGTGAAAAACTGTTTTTT
CASSYGQGGEKLFF
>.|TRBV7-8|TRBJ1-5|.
TGTGCCAGCAGCCGCAGACAGGATCCTATGGGGCAGCCCCAGCATTTT
CASSRRQDPMGQPQHF
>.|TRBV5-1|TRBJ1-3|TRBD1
TGCGCCAGCAGCATGGCGGCCGGGACAGGGAGGGCAAACACCATATATTTT
CASSMAAGTGRANTIYF
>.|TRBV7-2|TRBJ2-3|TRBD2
TGTGCCAGCAGCGCGTCTAGCGGGAGGGCCCCTCGCACAGATACGCAGTATTTT
CASSASSGRAPRTDTQYF
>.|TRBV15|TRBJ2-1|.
TGTGCCACCAGCAGAGAAGTCTACTACAATGAGCAGTTCTTC
CATSREVYYNEQFF
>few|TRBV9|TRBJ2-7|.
TGTGCCAGCAGCGTAGATCCTGGGGGGGAGCAGTACTTC
CASSVDPGGEQYF
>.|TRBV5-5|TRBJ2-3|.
TGTGCCAGCAGGCCTGCGTCGACTAGCACAGATACGCAGTATTTT
CASRPASTSTDTQYF
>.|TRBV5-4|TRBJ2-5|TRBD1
TGTGCCAGCAGGTCGGGACAGGGGTACCAAGAGACCCAGTACTTC
CASRSGQGYQETQYF
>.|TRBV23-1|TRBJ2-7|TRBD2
TGCGCCAGCAGTCAATCCTCGGGACTAGCAGCATACGAGCAGTACTTC
CASSQSSGLAAYEQYF
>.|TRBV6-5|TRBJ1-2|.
TGTGCCAGCCGAGAGAGTGGACGGGAACTTTATGGCTACACCTTC
CASRESGRELYGYTF
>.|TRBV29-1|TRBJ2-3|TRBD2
TGCAGCGTGGGGACTAGCGGGTATACAGATACGCAGTATTTT
CSVGTSGYTDTQYF
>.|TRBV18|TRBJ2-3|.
TGTGCCAGCTCATCAACGCTCGCGGATACGCAGTATTTT
CASSSTLADTQYF
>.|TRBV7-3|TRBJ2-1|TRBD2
TGTGCCAGCAGCGCCCAGCCAGCGGGAGACAATGAGCAGTTCTTC
CASSAQPAGDNEQFF
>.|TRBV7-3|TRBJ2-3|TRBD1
TGTGCCAGCAGCTACCTAGTAGGGACAGGGGCAGATACGCAGTATTTT
CASSYLVGTGADTQYF
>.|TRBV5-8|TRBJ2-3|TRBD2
TGTGCCAGCAGCTTCGGGGCTGGAGTTCAGGGCGGGAGGAGAACAGATACGCAGTATTTT
CASSFGAGVQGGRRTDTQYF
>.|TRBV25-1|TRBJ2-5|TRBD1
TGTGCCAGCAGTGAAGTGCGGACAGGACTCCCCCAAGAGACCCAGTACTTC
CASSEVRTGLPQETQYF
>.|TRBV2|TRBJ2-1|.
TGTGCCAGCAGAGGAGGCCAAGCGGGCAATGAGCAGTTCTTC
CASRGGQAGNEQFF
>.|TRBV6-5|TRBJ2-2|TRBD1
TGTGCCAGCAGTAAGGACAGGGGCCCCACCGGGGAGCTGTTTTTT
CASSKDRGPTGELFF
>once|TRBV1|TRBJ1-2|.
TGCACCAGCCAGGCGGGACAGGAGAACTATGGCTACACCTTC
CTSQAGQENYGYTF
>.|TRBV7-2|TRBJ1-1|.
TGTGCCAGCAGCTTAGGGGGCTATGCTGAAGCTTTCTTT
CASSLGGYAEAFF
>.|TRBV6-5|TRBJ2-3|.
TGTGCCAGCAGTTACTCGATGGCGGGATCCACAGATACGCAGTATTTT
CASSYSMAGSTDTQYF
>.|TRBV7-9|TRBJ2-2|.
TGTGCCAGCAGCTTGGGGCCCGGGGAGCTGTTTTTT
CASSLGPGELFF
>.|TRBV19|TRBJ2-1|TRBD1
TGTGCCAGTAGTCTCCTCGGGACAGCTACCTACAATGAGCAGTTCTTC
CASSLLGTATYNEQFF
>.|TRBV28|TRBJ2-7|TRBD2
TGTGCCAGCAGCGGGACCAGGACTAGCGGGAGTTACGAGCAGTACTTC
CASSGTRTSGSYEQYF
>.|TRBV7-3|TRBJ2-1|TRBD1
TGTGCCAGCAGCAAGTGGGGACAGAGCAATGAGCAGTTCTTC
CASSKWGQSNEQFF
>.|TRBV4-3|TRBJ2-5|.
TGCGCCAGCAGCCAAGATGAAGGCACTAAAGAGACCCAGTACTTC
CASSQDEGTKETQYF
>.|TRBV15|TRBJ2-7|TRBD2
TGTGCCACCAGCAGAGGTAGCGGGAGCCACGAGCAGTACTTC
CATSRGSGSHEQYF
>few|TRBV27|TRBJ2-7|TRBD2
TGTGCCAGCAGGTCGTGGAGGACTAGCCTCTACGAGCAGTACTTC
CASRSWRTSLYEQYF
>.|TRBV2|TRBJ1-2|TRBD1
TGTGCCAGCAGCAGGAACAGGGGTGATTTCTATGGCTACACCTTC
CASSRNRGDFYGYTF
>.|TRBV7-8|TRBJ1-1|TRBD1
TGTGCCAGCAGCTTAGTGCCGGGACAGGGGAACACTGAAGCTTTCTTT
CASSLVPGQGNTEAFF
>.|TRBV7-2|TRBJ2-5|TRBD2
TGTGCCAGCAGCTTGGCTAGCGGGAGTCAAAGAGAGACCCAGTACTTC
CASSLASGSQRETQYF
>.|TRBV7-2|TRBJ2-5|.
TGTGCCAGCAGACCGGACAGACTCCAAGAGACCCAGTACTTC
CASRPDRLQETQYF
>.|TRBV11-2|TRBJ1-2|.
TGTGCCAGCAGCCCTCAGGGGAACACTAACTATGGCTACACCTTC
CASSPQGNTNYGYTF
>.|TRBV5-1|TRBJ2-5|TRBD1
TGCGCCAGCCGCCCGACAGGGGGCGCGGAGACCCAGTACTTC
CASRPTGGAETQYF
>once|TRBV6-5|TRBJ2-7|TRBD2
TGTGCCAGCACCGGGACTACCTACGAGCAGTACTTC
CASTGTTYEQYF
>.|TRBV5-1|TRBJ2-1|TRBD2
TGCGCCAGCGGCAGGGCTAGCGGGAGCGGTGAGCAGTTCTTC
CASGRASGSGEQFF
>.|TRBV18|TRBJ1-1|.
TGTGCCAGCTCCCCGGACATCTCGAACACTGAAGCTTTCTTT
CASSPDISNTEAFF
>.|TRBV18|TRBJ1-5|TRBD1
TGTGCCAGCTCATCGACAGGGGGCTTCAATCAGCCCCAGCATTTT
CASSSTGGFNQPQHF